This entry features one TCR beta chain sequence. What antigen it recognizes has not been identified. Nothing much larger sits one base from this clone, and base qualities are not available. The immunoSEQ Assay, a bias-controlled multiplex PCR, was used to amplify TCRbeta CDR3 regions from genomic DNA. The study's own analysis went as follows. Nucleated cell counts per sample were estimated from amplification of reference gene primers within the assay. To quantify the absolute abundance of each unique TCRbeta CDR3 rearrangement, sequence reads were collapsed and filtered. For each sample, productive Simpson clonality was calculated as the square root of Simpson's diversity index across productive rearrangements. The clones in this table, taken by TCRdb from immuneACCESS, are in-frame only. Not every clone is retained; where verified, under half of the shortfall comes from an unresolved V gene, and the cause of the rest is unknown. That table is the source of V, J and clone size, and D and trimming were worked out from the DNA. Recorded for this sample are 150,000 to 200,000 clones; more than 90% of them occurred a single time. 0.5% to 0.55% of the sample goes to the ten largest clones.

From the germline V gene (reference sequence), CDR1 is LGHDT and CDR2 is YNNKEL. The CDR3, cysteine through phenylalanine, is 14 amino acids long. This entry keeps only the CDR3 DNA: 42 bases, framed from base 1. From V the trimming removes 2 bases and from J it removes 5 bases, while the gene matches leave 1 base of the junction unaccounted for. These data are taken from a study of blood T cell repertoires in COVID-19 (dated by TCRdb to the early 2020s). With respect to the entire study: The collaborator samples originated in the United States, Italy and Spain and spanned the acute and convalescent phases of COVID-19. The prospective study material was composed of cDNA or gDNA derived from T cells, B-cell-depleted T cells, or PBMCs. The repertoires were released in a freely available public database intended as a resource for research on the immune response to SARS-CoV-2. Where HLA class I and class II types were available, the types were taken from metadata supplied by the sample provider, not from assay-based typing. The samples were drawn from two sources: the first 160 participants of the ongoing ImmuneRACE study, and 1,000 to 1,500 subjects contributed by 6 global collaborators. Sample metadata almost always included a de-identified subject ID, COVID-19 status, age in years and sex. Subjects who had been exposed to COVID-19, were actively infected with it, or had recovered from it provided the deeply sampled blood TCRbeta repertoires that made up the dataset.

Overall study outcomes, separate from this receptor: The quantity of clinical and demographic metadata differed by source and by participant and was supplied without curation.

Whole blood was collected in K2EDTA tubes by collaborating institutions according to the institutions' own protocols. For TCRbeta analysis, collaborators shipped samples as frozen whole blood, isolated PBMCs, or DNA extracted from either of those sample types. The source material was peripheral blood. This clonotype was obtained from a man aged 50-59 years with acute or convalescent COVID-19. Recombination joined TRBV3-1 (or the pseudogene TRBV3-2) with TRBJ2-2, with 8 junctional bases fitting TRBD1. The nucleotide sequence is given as TGTGCCAGCAGCCAATGGACAGGGACCGGGGAGCTGTTTTTT. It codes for CASSQWTGTGELFF.